This is a list of T cell receptor beta chains from one sample in a study of blood T cell repertoires in COVID-19. Sequencing was performed with immunoSEQ multiplex PCR; in TCRdb, only in-frame clones are kept and a portion is missing. The table shows around 310,000 clones, with nearly 90% occurring only once. Specimen: peripheral blood. These TCRs come from a woman in her forties with COVID-19, enrolled during active disease. The CDR3 runs from the conserved cysteine through the conserved F or W. The order of the fields is D gene, J gene, V gene, clone size, CDR3 length, CDR3 protein, CDR3 DNA. D genes are given only for firm matches. Some rows have no size entry. The others give once, few or many, or a class for an expanded clone.

d_gene: TRBD1; j_gene: TRBJ2-2; v_gene: TRBV24-1; abundance: -; len: 16; CDR3aa: CATSDSRTGNTGELFF; CDR3nt: TGTGCCACCAGTGATTCTCGGACAGGGAATACCGGGGAGCTGTTTTTT
d_gene: TRBD2; j_gene: TRBJ2-5; v_gene: TRBV3-1/TRBV3-2; abundance: -; len: 16; CDR3aa: CASHSPQRGDPETQYF; CDR3nt: TGTGCCAGCCACTCCCCGCAGCGGGGAGACCCAGAGACCCAGTACTTC
d_gene: -; j_gene: TRBJ1-4; v_gene: TRBV28; abundance: -; len: 13; CDR3aa: CARSRPTNEKLFF; CDR3nt: TGTGCCAGATCCCGTCCAACTAATGAAAAACTGTTTTTT
d_gene: -; j_gene: TRBJ1-6; v_gene: TRBV2; abundance: few; len: 15; CDR3aa: CASSETLQGGSPLHF; CDR3nt: TGTGCCAGCAGTGAGACGCTCCAGGGAGGCTCACCCCTCCACTTT
d_gene: -; j_gene: TRBJ1-6; v_gene: TRBV6-5; abundance: -; len: 14; CDR3aa: CASSYSSVDSPLHF; CDR3nt: TGTGCCAGCAGTTACTCGTCAGTCGATTCACCCCTCCACTTT
d_gene: -; j_gene: TRBJ2-1; v_gene: TRBV9; abundance: -; len: 15; CDR3aa: CASSVIRGTYNEQFF; CDR3nt: TGTGCCAGCAGCGTAATACGGGGAACCTACAATGAGCAGTTCTTC
d_gene: TRBD2; j_gene: TRBJ2-1; v_gene: TRBV7-3; abundance: -; len: 15; CDR3aa: CASSLRDSGQNEQFF; CDR3nt: TGTGCCAGCAGCTTAAGAGATAGCGGGCAGAATGAGCAGTTCTTC
d_gene: -; j_gene: TRBJ1-2; v_gene: TRBV3-1/TRBV3-2; abundance: once; len: 16; CDR3aa: CASSQERRGRGYGYTF; CDR3nt: TGTGCCAGCAGCCAAGAGAGAAGGGGCCGCGGTTATGGCTACACCTTC
d_gene: -; j_gene: TRBJ1-6; v_gene: TRBV7-2; abundance: -; len: 13; CDR3aa: CASTSGRVSPLHF; CDR3nt: TGTGCCAGCACCTCAGGGAGGGTTTCACCCCTCCACTTT
d_gene: -; j_gene: TRBJ1-1; v_gene: TRBV6-6; abundance: -; len: 16; CDR3aa: CASSFPGTHMNTEAFF; CDR3nt: TGTGCCAGCAGTTTCCCCGGGACACACATGAACACTGAAGCTTTCTTT
d_gene: TRBD2; j_gene: TRBJ2-3; v_gene: TRBV7-3; abundance: -; len: 15; CDR3aa: CASSRSGGAVDTQYF; CDR3nt: TGTGCCAGCAGCCGTAGCGGGGGGGCCGTAGATACGCAGTATTTT
d_gene: -; j_gene: TRBJ2-3; v_gene: TRBV7-9; abundance: -; len: 14; CDR3aa: CASGRGNSTDTQYF; CDR3nt: TGTGCCAGCGGAAGGGGGAATAGCACAGATACGCAGTATTTT
d_gene: -; j_gene: TRBJ1-2; v_gene: TRBV6-2/TRBV6-3; abundance: -; len: 16; CDR3aa: CASSSFRTDGDYGYTF; CDR3nt: TGTGCCAGCAGTTCCTTCCGGACAGACGGGGACTATGGCTACACCTTC
d_gene: TRBD2; j_gene: TRBJ2-7; v_gene: TRBV29-1; abundance: -; len: 14; CDR3aa: CSPQSGTPGHEQYF; CDR3nt: TGCAGCCCCCAGAGCGGGACCCCTGGCCACGAGCAGTACTTC
d_gene: TRBD1; j_gene: TRBJ1-1; v_gene: TRBV11-2; abundance: once; len: 16; CDR3aa: CASSSDHTTGLRGAFF; CDR3nt: TGTGCCAGCAGCTCTGATCATACGACAGGGCTCAGGGGAGCTTTCTTT
d_gene: -; j_gene: TRBJ2-5; v_gene: TRBV7-6; abundance: -; len: 13; CDR3aa: CASSWRLRETQYF; CDR3nt: TGTGCCAGCAGCTGGAGGTTACGGGAGACCCAGTACTTC
d_gene: -; j_gene: TRBJ2-3; v_gene: TRBV18; abundance: -; len: 15; CDR3aa: CASSPPGLSTDTQYF; CDR3nt: TGTGCCAGCTCACCACCGGGCCTTAGCACAGATACGCAGTATTTT
d_gene: -; j_gene: TRBJ2-2; v_gene: TRBV5-1; abundance: -; len: 14; CDR3aa: CASSLLGRTGELFF; CDR3nt: TGCGCCAGCAGCTTGCTGGGGCGAACCGGGGAGCTGTTTTTT
d_gene: -; j_gene: TRBJ1-5; v_gene: TRBV6-4; abundance: -; len: 17; CDR3aa: CASSDSIGGWSNQPQHF; CDR3nt: TGTGCCAGCAGTGACTCGATTGGGGGCTGGAGCAATCAGCCCCAGCATTTT
d_gene: TRBD1; j_gene: TRBJ1-6; v_gene: TRBV6-5; abundance: -; len: 14; CDR3aa: CASSYRDRDSPLHF; CDR3nt: TGTGCCAGCAGTTACCGGGACAGGGACTCACCCCTCCACTTT
d_gene: -; j_gene: TRBJ1-2; v_gene: TRBV28; abundance: -; len: 13; CDR3aa: CASRSPSPYGYTF; CDR3nt: TGTGCCAGCAGATCCCCTAGTCCTTATGGCTACACCTTC
d_gene: -; j_gene: TRBJ2-4; v_gene: TRBV7-9; abundance: -; len: 18; CDR3aa: CASSPTMVEAGPLYIQYF; CDR3nt: TGTGCCAGCAGCCCTACAATGGTGGAGGCCGGGCCCCTATACATTCAGTACTTC
d_gene: TRBD1; j_gene: TRBJ1-6; v_gene: TRBV5-1; abundance: once; len: 18; CDR3aa: CASSSPGTGELINSPLHF; CDR3nt: TGCGCCAGCAGCTCGCCGGGGACAGGGGAACTAATTAATTCACCCCTCCACTTT
d_gene: -; j_gene: TRBJ2-1; v_gene: TRBV7-3; abundance: once; len: 14; CDR3aa: CASSRQVTDNEQFF; CDR3nt: TGTGCCAGCAGCCGACAGGTTACGGACAATGAGCAGTTCTTC
d_gene: -; j_gene: TRBJ1-2; v_gene: TRBV4-3; abundance: -; len: 14; CDR3aa: CASSQGGGNYGYTF; CDR3nt: TGCGCCAGCAGCCAGGGTGGGGGGAACTATGGCTACACCTTC
d_gene: -; j_gene: TRBJ1-2; v_gene: TRBV6-5; abundance: -; len: 14; CDR3aa: CASSYYSGMQGYTF; CDR3nt: TGTGCCAGCAGTTACTATTCGGGAATGCAAGGCTACACCTTC
d_gene: -; j_gene: TRBJ2-1; v_gene: TRBV29-1; abundance: -; len: 16; CDR3aa: CSVARDTASSYNEQFF; CDR3nt: TGCAGCGTAGCCCGGGACACCGCTAGCTCCTACAATGAGCAGTTCTTC
d_gene: TRBD2; j_gene: TRBJ2-1; v_gene: TRBV7-3; abundance: -; len: 15; CDR3aa: CASSSVGTSVDEQFF; CDR3nt: TGTGCCAGCAGCTCTGTAGGGACTAGCGTGGATGAGCAGTTCTTC
d_gene: TRBD1; j_gene: TRBJ2-7; v_gene: TRBV28; abundance: -; len: 14; CDR3aa: CASSLSQGAYEQYF; CDR3nt: TGTGCCAGCAGTTTATCGCAGGGGGCCTACGAGCAGTACTTC
d_gene: -; j_gene: TRBJ1-5; v_gene: TRBV15; abundance: -; len: 13; CDR3aa: CATSARGFQPQHF; CDR3nt: TGTGCCACCAGCGCTCGGGGATTTCAGCCCCAGCATTTT
d_gene: -; j_gene: TRBJ1-3; v_gene: TRBV28; abundance: -; len: 14; CDR3aa: CASSLASSGNTIYF; CDR3nt: TGTGCCAGCAGTTTAGCCAGCTCTGGAAACACCATATATTTT
d_gene: -; j_gene: TRBJ2-2; v_gene: TRBV10-2; abundance: -; len: 15; CDR3aa: CASSETRGAPGELFF; CDR3nt: TGCGCCAGCAGTGAGACTCGGGGGGCGCCCGGGGAGCTGTTTTTT
d_gene: -; j_gene: TRBJ1-5; v_gene: TRBV14; abundance: -; len: 15; CDR3aa: CASSQAGSVNQPQHF; CDR3nt: TGTGCCAGCAGCCAAGCGGGGTCCGTAAATCAGCCCCAGCATTTT
d_gene: -; j_gene: TRBJ2-2; v_gene: TRBV19; abundance: once; len: 14; CDR3aa: CASSMIVNTGELFF; CDR3nt: TGTGCCAGTAGTATGATAGTTAACACCGGGGAGCTGTTTTTT
d_gene: TRBD1; j_gene: TRBJ1-5; v_gene: TRBV23-1; abundance: -; len: 16; CDR3aa: CASSLTGFLSNQPQHF; CDR3nt: TGCGCCAGCAGCCTGACAGGGTTTTTAAGCAATCAGCCCCAGCATTTT
d_gene: TRBD2; j_gene: TRBJ2-1; v_gene: TRBV5-1; abundance: -; len: 15; CDR3aa: CASSLLAGLYNEQFF; CDR3nt: TGCGCCAGCAGCTTACTAGCGGGTCTTTACAATGAGCAGTTCTTC
d_gene: -; j_gene: TRBJ1-1; v_gene: TRBV15; abundance: -; len: 18; CDR3aa: CATSREIPMGVVGTEAFF; CDR3nt: TGTGCCACCAGCAGAGAGATCCCTATGGGAGTAGTCGGGACTGAAGCTTTCTTT
d_gene: TRBD1; j_gene: TRBJ1-1; v_gene: TRBV19; abundance: -; len: 15; CDR3aa: CASSAVQGQGTEAFF; CDR3nt: TGTGCCAGTAGTGCCGTACAGGGGCAGGGGACTGAAGCTTTCTTT
d_gene: TRBD2; j_gene: TRBJ2-3; v_gene: TRBV5-1; abundance: -; len: 15; CDR3aa: CASSLRPGGSDTQYF; CDR3nt: TGCGCCAGCAGCTTGCGCCCGGGGGGGTCAGATACGCAGTATTTT
d_gene: TRBD2; j_gene: TRBJ2-2; v_gene: TRBV19; abundance: -; len: 17; CDR3aa: CASSPPGLRLMPGELFF; CDR3nt: TGTGCCAGTAGTCCACCGGGACTAAGGCTTATGCCCGGGGAGCTGTTTTTT
d_gene: TRBD1; j_gene: TRBJ1-2; v_gene: TRBV19; abundance: -; len: 18; CDR3aa: CASVSRGPNRDSPYGYTF; CDR3nt: TGTGCCAGTGTTTCTCGGGGTCCCAACCGGGACAGCCCCTATGGCTACACCTTC
d_gene: TRBD2; j_gene: TRBJ2-2; v_gene: TRBV5-6; abundance: -; len: 17; CDR3aa: CASSLYALAGGYGELFF; CDR3nt: TGTGCCAGCAGCTTGTATGCCCTAGCGGGGGGATACGGGGAGCTGTTTTTT
d_gene: -; j_gene: TRBJ1-3; v_gene: TRBV5-1; abundance: -; len: 15; CDR3aa: CASTLGGASGNTIYF; CDR3nt: TGCGCCAGCACCCTGGGAGGGGCGTCTGGAAACACCATATATTTT
d_gene: TRBD2; j_gene: TRBJ2-1; v_gene: TRBV28; abundance: -; len: 15; CDR3aa: CASGPSGSSYNEQFF; CDR3nt: TGTGCCAGCGGACCTAGCGGGAGTTCCTACAATGAGCAGTTCTTC
d_gene: TRBD1; j_gene: TRBJ1-2; v_gene: TRBV6-5; abundance: -; len: 12; CDR3aa: CASSAQGAGYTF; CDR3nt: TGTGCCAGCAGCGCTCAGGGGGCAGGCTACACCTTC
d_gene: -; j_gene: TRBJ1-1; v_gene: TRBV5-4; abundance: -; len: 14; CDR3aa: CASSWTPEGTEAFF; CDR3nt: TGTGCCAGCAGCTGGACACCGGAGGGTACTGAAGCTTTCTTT
d_gene: -; j_gene: TRBJ2-5; v_gene: TRBV4-3; abundance: -; len: 16; CDR3aa: CASSQDPRLRGETQYF; CDR3nt: TGCGCCAGCAGCCAAGACCCCCGGTTACGGGGAGAGACCCAGTACTTC
d_gene: -; j_gene: TRBJ1-5; v_gene: TRBV5-3; abundance: -; len: 17; CDR3aa: CARSYLFLRFPNQPQHF; CDR3nt: TGTGCCAGAAGCTACCTCTTTCTTAGATTTCCGAATCAGCCCCAGCATTTT
d_gene: -; j_gene: TRBJ2-1; v_gene: TRBV5-6; abundance: -; len: 11; CDR3aa: CASSFSDEQFF; CDR3nt: TGTGCCAGCAGCTTTAGCGATGAGCAGTTCTTC
d_gene: -; j_gene: TRBJ2-3; v_gene: TRBV19; abundance: -; len: 14; CDR3aa: CASSISQAGDTQYF; CDR3nt: TGTGCCAGTAGTATTTCGCAGGCGGGAGATACGCAGTATTTT
d_gene: TRBD1; j_gene: TRBJ1-5; v_gene: TRBV30; abundance: -; len: 18; CDR3aa: CAWSGAYRGGQTNQPQHF; CDR3nt: TGTGCCTGGAGTGGGGCGTACAGGGGAGGTCAAACGAATCAGCCCCAGCATTTT
d_gene: -; j_gene: TRBJ2-7; v_gene: TRBV12-3/TRBV12-4; abundance: -; len: 13; CDR3aa: CASSLHPRVEQYF; CDR3nt: TGTGCCAGCAGTCTTCACCCCAGGGTCGAGCAGTACTTC
d_gene: -; j_gene: TRBJ2-7; v_gene: TRBV28; abundance: -; len: 16; CDR3aa: CASSLFPSGVDYEQYF; CDR3nt: TGTGCCAGCAGTTTATTTCCCTCAGGGGTCGACTACGAGCAGTACTTC
d_gene: TRBD2; j_gene: TRBJ2-1; v_gene: TRBV30; abundance: once; len: 16; CDR3aa: CAWSPGRLAGHNEQFF; CDR3nt: TGTGCCTGGAGTCCCGGCCGACTAGCGGGGCACAATGAGCAGTTCTTC
d_gene: -; j_gene: TRBJ1-5; v_gene: TRBV19; abundance: -; len: 13; CDR3aa: CASSMPGVQPQHF; CDR3nt: TGTGCCAGTAGTATGCCAGGGGTACAGCCCCAGCATTTT
d_gene: TRBD2; j_gene: TRBJ2-5; v_gene: TRBV10-3; abundance: -; len: 15; CDR3aa: CAISGSREGVETQYF; CDR3nt: TGTGCCATCAGTGGGAGTAGGGAGGGTGTGGAGACCCAGTACTTC
d_gene: TRBD1; j_gene: TRBJ2-7; v_gene: TRBV6-5; abundance: -; len: 14; CDR3aa: CASSPTGKPYEQYF; CDR3nt: TGTGCCAGCAGCCCGACAGGGAAGCCCTACGAGCAGTACTTC
d_gene: TRBD1; j_gene: TRBJ1-1; v_gene: TRBV27; abundance: few; len: 14; CDR3aa: CASSFGDRGTEAFF; CDR3nt: TGTGCCAGCAGTTTTGGGGACAGGGGAACTGAAGCTTTCTTT
d_gene: -; j_gene: TRBJ2-5; v_gene: TRBV5-4; abundance: -; len: 14; CDR3aa: CASSLVGSRGTQYF; CDR3nt: TGTGCCAGCAGCTTGGTCGGAAGTCGGGGTACCCAGTACTTC
d_gene: -; j_gene: TRBJ2-2; v_gene: TRBV7-2; abundance: -; len: 15; CDR3aa: CASSLVQGYGGELFF; CDR3nt: TGTGCCAGCAGCTTAGTACAGGGTTATGGCGGGGAGCTGTTTTTT